This TCR beta chain was identified in a study of T cell responses to AZD1222 COVID-19 vaccine. The method was immunoSEQ multiplex PCR; TCRdb's version includes in-frame clones alone and lacks a portion of them. The sample lists over 50,000 clones; around 82% were seen once. After removal of 3 bases from V and 5 bases from J, the junction contained 7 bases not matched to a gene. The CDR3 spans 15 residues. Germline CDR1 and CDR2: KGHDR and SFDVKD. Overall study results and limits: With dominance at 160-218 and 743-854, vaccine-associated CD4 TCRs spanned spike. All repertoire sampling was performed exclusively after the peak T cell response.

Pooling of second doses given at about 4 or about 12 weeks was done. A remark on this clone: Its antigen remains unidentified.

Source: peripheral blood, taken 28 days after the second AZD1222 dose. This chain links TRBV24-1 with TRBJ2-5; the match to TRBD1 covers 8 bases. The sequence was collected from an adult who received the AZD1222 COVID-19 vaccine. The CDR3 DNA is TGTGCCACCAGTGATGCGACAGGGGTGGGCGAGACCCAGTACTTC. It is translated as CATSDATGVGETQYF.